The TCR beta chain described here comes from a study of technical replicates of blood from several donors. The V gene lost 6 bases and the J gene lost 3 bases, with 12 bases spanning the gap. This CDR3 is built from 14 residues. CDR1 is SNHLY, CDR2 FYNNEI, per germline. Here immunoSEQ multiplex PCR was the method, and the copy in TCRdb shows in-frame clones only, minus some. The data contain 55,000 to 85,000 clones, about 97% of them singletons. The sample was T cells isolated from PBMCs. The chain links TRBV2 to TRBJ1-5; possibly TRBD1 for D (5 bases). The receptor was isolated from a human donor in good health. CDR3 sequence reads: CASSAGPFNQPQHF. DNA of the CDR3: TGTGCCAGCAGCGCGGGACCGTTCAATCAGCCCCAGCATTTT.